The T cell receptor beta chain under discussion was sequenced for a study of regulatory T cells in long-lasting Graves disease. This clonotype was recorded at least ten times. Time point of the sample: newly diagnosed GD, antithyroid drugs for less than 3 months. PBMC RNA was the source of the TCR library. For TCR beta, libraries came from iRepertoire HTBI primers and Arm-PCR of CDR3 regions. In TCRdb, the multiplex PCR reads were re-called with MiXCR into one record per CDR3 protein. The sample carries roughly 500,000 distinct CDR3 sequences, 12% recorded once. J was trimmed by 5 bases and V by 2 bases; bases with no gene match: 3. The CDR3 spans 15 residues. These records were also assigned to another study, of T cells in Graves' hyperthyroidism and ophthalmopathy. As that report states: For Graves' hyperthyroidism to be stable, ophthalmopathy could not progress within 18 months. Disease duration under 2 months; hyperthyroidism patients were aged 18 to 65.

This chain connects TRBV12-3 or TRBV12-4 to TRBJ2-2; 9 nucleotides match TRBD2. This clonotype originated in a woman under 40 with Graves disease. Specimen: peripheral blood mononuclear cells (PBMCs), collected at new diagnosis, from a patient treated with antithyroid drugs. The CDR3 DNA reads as TGTGCCAGCAGTTTACTAGCGGGAAATACCGGGGAGCTGTTTTTT. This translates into CASSLLAGNTGELFF.